This section outlines one T cell receptor beta chain sequence together with its context. The sample originates from a study of blood T cell repertoires in COVID-19. Study at large: Spain, Italy and the United States supplied samples that represented acute and convalescent COVID-19. The cDNA or gDNA used as material had been derived from T cells, B-cell-depleted T cells, or PBMCs.

Assay: immunoSEQ multiplex PCR; the TCRdb copy retains only in-frame clones and omits some. The sample has roughly 250,000 clones, around 82% seen once. With V trimmed by 3 bases and J by 7 bases, 4 bases remained unmatched. CDR1 SGHRS and CDR2 YFSETQ come from the germline V gene. The CDR3 is made up of 14 amino acids. Sequencing was performed on peripheral blood. The V call is TRBV5-1, the J call TRBJ1-6; 7 nucleotides match TRBD1. This receptor was identified in a human donor with COVID-19, enrolled during active disease. The donor label of this sample is uncertain. CDR3 in amino acids: CASSSTGENSPLHF. DNA for the CDR3: TGCGCCAGCAGCTCCACAGGGGAGAATTCACCCCTCCACTTT.